The 10 T cell receptor beta chains reported below all come from one sample, sequenced in a study of cytomegalovirus exposure and HLA in healthy donors. The PCR was carried out with 60 Vbeta primers and 13 Jbeta primers. Some clones are missing from TCRdb's copy, which holds only in-frame ones; the method was immunoSEQ multiplex PCR. The top ten clones hold roughly 0.7% of a sample with more than 140,000 clones, over 60% of them seen once. The source material was PBMCs. These receptors were taken from a male donor in good health and CMV-seronegative.

The V and J genes are TRBV6-1 and TRBJ1-1; tentatively, D is TRBD1 (5 bases). V lost 5 bases to trimming and J lost 1 base, with 8 bases between them. The CDR3 covers 13 residues. Germline V gene data show CDR1 as MNHNS and CDR2 as SASEGT. Here the CDR3 DNA reads TGTGCCAGCAGTATCAGGGAGAACACTGAAGCTTTCTTT. Its protein product is CASSIRENTEAFF.

In DNA form, the CDR3 reads TGTGCCAGCAGCTTAGTTCGGCCCCAGACTAGCGGGGCCAGAGCATGGGTCAATGAGCAGTTCTTC. This encodes CASSLVRPQTSGARAWVNEQFF. V usage is TRBV7-8 and J usage is TRBJ2-1, with TRBD2 matching 11 bases. This CDR3 region has 22 residues. CDR1 SGHVS and CDR2 FQNEAQ come from the germline V gene. The J segment lost 6 bases and the V segment lost 1 base, leaving 23 bases of the junction unmatched.

The rearrangement links TRBV5-1 to TRBJ2-2, with 13 bases identical to TRBD2. Trimming at V came to 6 bases and at J to 3 bases, leaving 8 bases not matched to a gene. Germline CDR1 is SGHRS and CDR2 is YFSETQ. This CDR3 spans 17 amino acids. This CDR3 is CASTSGTSGTYTGELFF. In nucleotides, the CDR3 is TGCGCCAGCACCTCCGGGACTAGCGGGACCTACACCGGGGAGCTGTTTTTT.

The chain combines TRBV30 with TRBJ2-1, with 7 bases aligning to TRBD1. V was clipped by 1 base and J by 8 bases; unmatched bases: 5. CDR3 length: 13 residues. The V gene's germline CDR1 is GTSNPN and CDR2 SVGIG (reference sequence). CDR3 coding DNA: TGTGCCTGGAGTGGGAACAGGGGCCATGAGCAGTTCTTC. It is translated as CAWSGNRGHEQFF.

V is TRBV11-3 and J is TRBJ2-5; TRBD1 agrees at 7 bases. Matching the DNA end better, TRBJ2-7 makes the J call doubtful. CDR3 length equals 14 residues. Germline V gene sequence: CDR1 SGHNT, CDR2 YENEEA. CDR3: CASSPGQAFYEQYF. CDR3 bases: TGTGCCAGCAGCCCTGGACAGGCGTTCTACGAGCAGTACTTC.

This chain joins TRBV6-6 and TRBJ2-1, with 13 bases identical to TRBD2. Germline trimming cut 6 bases from V and 7 bases from J; bases unmatched to any gene: 9. CDR3 size: 16 residues. Germline values: CDR1 MNHNY, CDR2 SVGAGI (reference sequence). The chain's CDR3 is CASSSGTSGVGNEQFF. DNA of the CDR3: TGTGCCAGCAGCTCCGGGACTAGCGGGGTGGGTAATGAGCAGTTCTTC.

V is TRBV29-1 and J is TRBJ1-1; 11 bases agree with TRBD1. Germline CDR1 is SQVTM and CDR2 is ANQGSEA. The CDR3 runs 15 residues. V was clipped by 7 bases and J by 4 bases; unmatched bases: 11. The CDR3, as DNA: TGCAGCGCCGTGGCCGGGACAGGGGGACGCACTGAAGCTTTCTTT. Translating gives CSAVAGTGGRTEAFF. Using reference TRBV29-1 and TRBJ1-1 for the parts outside the CDR3, the full variable domain is SAVISQKPSRDICQRGTSLTIQCQVDSQVTMMFWYRQQPGQSLTLIATANQGSEATYESGFVIDKFPISRPNLTFSTLTVSNMSPEDSSIYLCSAVAGTGGRTEAFFGQGTRLTVV.

The chain employs TRBV4-3 and TRBJ2-1; D remains ambiguous. With 0 bases removed from V and 3 bases from J, the gap between germline ends came to 3 bases. The CDR3 contains 13 residues. CDR1 is LGHNA, CDR2 YSLEER, per germline. In DNA, the CDR3 is TGCGCCAGCAGCCAAGACAACTACAATGAGCAGTTCTTC. Translation gives CASSQDNYNEQFF.

The chain recombines TRBV4-1 with TRBJ2-3, with D perhaps matching TRBD2 (6 bases). V was cut by 0 bases and J by 5 bases, with 18 bases left in between. The CDR3 spans 17 residues. CDR1 and CDR2 from the germline V gene are MGHRA and YSYEKL. The CDR3 is CASSQEPAAGRLDTQYF. Written as DNA, the CDR3 is TGCGCCAGCAGCCAAGAGCCCGCGGCGGGGAGGCTAGATACGCAGTATTTT.

The chain has TRBV21-1 and TRBJ2-7; the table assigns TRBD2, which was not confirmed against the DNA. TRBV21-1 is tagged as a pseudogene. CDR3 length: 13 residues. This CDR3 reads CASSSCGSHEQYF. The CDR3 bases are TGTGCCAGCAGCAGTTGCGGGAGCCACGAGCAGTACTTC.